The sequence of this TCR beta chain was determined in a study of blood T cell repertoires in COVID-19. Overall study context: The samples span acute and convalescent COVID-19 from the United States, Italy and Spain. In each case, the material was cDNA or gDNA derived from T cells, B-cell-depleted T cells, or PBMCs.

This clone was recorded only once. Germline V gene lookup returns CDR1 PRHDT and CDR2 FYEKMQ (reference sequence). The CDR3 runs 14 residues. With V trimmed by 8 bases and J by 4 bases, 7 bases remained unmatched. In the authors' methods: Cell counts per sample came from amplifying reference gene primers. Sequenced by immunoSEQ multiplex PCR; TCRdb stores in-frame clones only, minus some. V, J and clone size derive from that table, while D and trimming were established from the DNA sequence. The sample yields about 130,000 clones, approximately 82% seen once. The V and J genes are TRBV13 and TRBJ2-3, with 9 nucleotides matching TRBD2. This sequence was found in a woman in her fifties or sixties with acute or convalescent COVID-19. The specimen was peripheral blood. CDR3 sequence reads: CASSDSGGPDTQYF. DNA for the CDR3: TGTGCCAGCTCGGATAGCGGGGGCCCAGATACGCAGTATTTT.